A single T cell receptor (beta chain) is shown here with its context. No cognate antigen has been identified for it. No base qualities exist here, and no much larger clone lies one base off it. The sample belongs to a study of beta chain features in type 1 diabetes (dated by TCRdb to the late 2010s). Some background on the complete study: Patients and healthy donors did not differ in mean age, gender distribution, total cell number or subset yield. A total of roughly 98,000,000 sorted cells were examined across all samples, and RNA yield correlated strongly with the number of cells per subset. Regulatory and stem cell-like memory subsets were obtained from only 8 patients and about eight healthy donors, while naive and central memory subsets were obtained from all 30 or so donors. In the study, recently diagnosed type 1 diabetes patients and matched healthy donors were compared on the TCRB repertoires of their sorted circulating CD4+ T cell subsets.

Beyond this particular receptor, the publication reports: At VDJ recombination sites, type 1 diabetes patients had fewer insertions and more deleted nucleotides, which implies abnormalities in thymic rearrangement. Shorter templates might have been favored by PCR, but patient and control samples were amplified and corrected together, so both groups would have been affected equally by any skew. Sequencing cDNA rather than genomic DNA could over-represent highly expressing activated cells, although activation and CD3 levels did not differ between groups. Type 1 diabetes patients showed a moderate but significant shortening of TCRB CDR3 length in all four CD4+ subsets. Naive, central memory and regulatory TCRB repertoires appeared more similar among patients than among healthy donors. HLA sub-analyses involved small numbers of individuals, so any influence of HLA type on TCRB rearrangement remained unresolved.

The entire isolated RNA was reverse transcribed using the High Capacity cDNA Reverse Transcription Kit, and thus expressed TCRB transcripts were sequenced. Deep immunoSEQ sequencing was performed on naive, central memory and regulatory T cell samples, with an average of around 3.5 million total reads per sample. After sorted cells were lysed in RLT buffer, RNA was extracted with DNase-treated RNeasy Micro or Mini kits, with the choice depending on cell number. To prevent cross-contamination, each cell subset was processed individually, whereas patient and healthy donor samples were processed jointly. TCRB sequences were amplified from cDNA with the immunoSEQ multiplex PCR, producing 87-bp fragments spanning the CDR3 region. Sequencing of the amplicons was done on the Illumina HiSeq platform. On the study's bioinformatics: PCR bias was computationally corrected using synthetic template baselines, reads within Hamming distance 2 were collapsed, and singletons that could not be merged were discarded. By aligning reads against IMGT, V, D and J genes, CDR3 length, and insertions or deletions at six rearrangement sites were assigned. Within each subset, clonotype counts were normalized to sorted cell number, and only after that were true diversity and Gini coefficients computed with the tcR R package. The overlap coefficient, calculated on TCRB nucleotide sequences, was used to quantify repertoire sharing. As a proxy for the pre-selection repertoire, out-of-frame TCRB sequences from naive cells were analyzed. The table was pulled from immuneACCESS by TCRdb, which kept in-frame rearrangements only. Such tables lose some clones; where checked, under half of the loss comes from unresolved V genes, and the rest has no known cause. That table supplies the V and J calls and clone size; D and trimming were determined from the DNA. For this sample there are hundreds of thousands of clones; roughly 12% appear just once. Of the sample, 0.01% falls within the top ten clones.

A single peripheral blood draw of roughly 0.11 L on average was collected from each donor into heparinised tubes. A BD FACSAria II and a panel including CD45RO, CCR7, CD25, CD127, CD95 and CD27 were used to sort naive, central memory, regulatory and stem cell-like memory CD4+ T cells. Purity was above 98% for every sorted population. PBMCs were separated immediately by Lymphoprep density gradient centrifugation and were stained directly, without being cultured. So that batch effects would be minimized, each experiment stained and sorted samples in pairs, pairing one healthy donor with one patient. CDR3 length: 14 amino acids, cysteine to phenylalanine. Only the CDR3 region is kept as DNA, spanning 42 bases read in frame from base 1. The germline V gene gives CDR1 as MDHEN and CDR2 as SYDVKM. Trimming removed 3 bases from V and 6 bases from J, leaving 15 bases between the germline ends.

The specimen sequenced was naive CD4+ T cells from blood. The sample's cell subset or site label, in plain terms: true naive CD4+ T cells. This TCR was recovered from a woman aged 18-29 years with type 1 diabetes. Recombination joined TRBV28 with TRBJ2-7; tentative D gene TRBD2, with 6 bases matching. The nucleotide sequence is given as TGTGCCAGCAGTTTGGGGGGATTGGGGCGCGAGCAGTACTTC. It specifies CASSLGGLGREQYF.